These T cell receptor beta chains were read from a single sample in a study of T-cell reconstitution after alpha-beta-depleted transplantation in children. TCRdb called the PCR reads again in MiXCR, with one record for every CDR3 protein. This sample yields about 310,000 distinct CDR3 sequences, of which over 20% are seen a single time; 10% to 11% belongs to the top ten. The sample consisted of PBMCs, mostly from graft donor cells, taken 180 days after TCRalphabeta/CD19-depleted stem cell transplant. The receptors originated from a male patient between 5 and 17 years old who had a stem cell transplant for acute lymphoblastic leukemia, so the T cells may come from the graft donor. Each CDR3 is given with its conserved first and last residue. The D gene is left open where the match is weak. A row's size may be missing; if present it is once, few, many or a size class.

d_call: -; clone_size: few; v_call: TRBV20-1; j_call: TRBJ2-1; cdr3_aa: CSAPRSSYNEQFF; cdr3_nt: TGCAGTGCCCCAAGGAGCTCCTACAATGAGCAGTTCTTC
d_call: -; clone_size: few; v_call: TRBV5-1; j_call: TRBJ1-1; cdr3_aa: CASSLETLPNTEAFF; cdr3_nt: TGCGCCAGCAGCTTGGAGACACTCCCTAACACTGAAGCTTTCTTT
d_call: -; clone_size: many; v_call: TRBV12-3/TRBV12-4; j_call: TRBJ2-7; cdr3_aa: CASTHRVGPHEQYF; cdr3_nt: TGTGCCAGCACCCACAGGGTGGGTCCCCACGAGCAGTACTTC
d_call: TRBD2; clone_size: -; v_call: TRBV12-3/TRBV12-4; j_call: TRBJ2-1; cdr3_aa: CASSISGTGYNEQFF; cdr3_nt: TGTGCCAGCAGCATTAGCGGGACCGGGTACAATGAGCAGTTCTTC
d_call: -; clone_size: many; v_call: TRBV11-2; j_call: TRBJ2-5; cdr3_aa: CASSPRTNRRETQYF; cdr3_nt: TGTGCCAGCAGCCCACGGACGAACAGAAGGGAGACCCAGTACTTC
d_call: -; clone_size: -; v_call: TRBV5-1; j_call: TRBJ1-2; cdr3_aa: CASSLGGQSHTF; cdr3_nt: TGCGCCAGCAGCTTGGGAGGACAGTCCCACACCTTC
d_call: -; clone_size: few; v_call: TRBV5-5; j_call: TRBJ2-5; cdr3_aa: CASSPGLFEETQYF; cdr3_nt: TGTGCCAGCAGCCCTGGGTTGTTCGAAGAGACCCAGTACTTC
d_call: -; clone_size: -; v_call: TRBV19; j_call: TRBJ1-5; cdr3_aa: CASSRWREVQPQHF; cdr3_nt: TGTGCCAGTAGTCGGTGGCGGGAGGTCCAGCCCCAGCATTTT
d_call: -; clone_size: -; v_call: TRBV11-1; j_call: TRBJ2-5; cdr3_aa: CASGISGETQYF; cdr3_nt: TGTGCCAGCGGAATTTCCGGGGAGACCCAGTACTTC
d_call: TRBD1; clone_size: -; v_call: TRBV7-2; j_call: TRBJ1-5; cdr3_aa: CASSTGTEGGQPQHF; cdr3_nt: TGTGCCAGCAGCACCGGGACAGAGGGAGGTCAGCCCCAGCATTTT
d_call: -; clone_size: -; v_call: TRBV7-3; j_call: TRBJ2-2; cdr3_aa: CASSFVPGELFF; cdr3_nt: TGTGCCAGCAGCTTTGTACCCGGGGAGCTGTTTTTT
d_call: -; clone_size: -; v_call: TRBV12-3/TRBV12-4; j_call: TRBJ2-3; cdr3_aa: CASRGFTDTQYF; cdr3_nt: TGTGCCAGCCGAGGGTTCACAGATACGCAGTATTTT
d_call: TRBD1; clone_size: few; v_call: TRBV20-1; j_call: TRBJ1-1; cdr3_aa: CSASRATGGRTEAFF; cdr3_nt: TGCAGTGCTAGTCGGGCAACAGGGGGACGGACTGAAGCTTTCTTT
d_call: TRBD2; clone_size: -; v_call: TRBV7-7; j_call: TRBJ2-1; cdr3_aa: CASSYSGSRNEQFF; cdr3_nt: TGTGCCAGCAGCTATAGCGGGAGCAGGAATGAGCAGTTCTTC
d_call: -; clone_size: -; v_call: TRBV7-9; j_call: TRBJ2-7; cdr3_aa: CASSLQRLYEQYF; cdr3_nt: TGTGCCAGCAGCCTTCAGCGTCTCTACGAGCAGTACTTC
d_call: -; clone_size: -; v_call: TRBV5-1; j_call: TRBJ2-2; cdr3_aa: CASSLLQSGELFF; cdr3_nt: TGCGCCAGCAGCCTGCTACAGTCCGGGGAGCTGTTTTTT
d_call: -; clone_size: -; v_call: TRBV5-1; j_call: TRBJ2-7; cdr3_aa: CASSLLGLEYF; cdr3_nt: TGCGCCAGCAGCTTGCTCGGACTTGAGTACTTC
d_call: TRBD2; clone_size: -; v_call: TRBV4-1; j_call: TRBJ2-3; cdr3_aa: CASSQAGLAGAHTQYF; cdr3_nt: TGCGCCAGCAGCCAAGCCGGGCTAGCGGGAGCCCATACGCAGTATTTT
d_call: -; clone_size: -; v_call: TRBV27; j_call: TRBJ2-1; cdr3_aa: CASSLRTTNNEQFF; cdr3_nt: TGTGCCAGCAGTTTAAGGACAACTAACAATGAGCAGTTCTTC
d_call: -; clone_size: many; v_call: TRBV7-3; j_call: TRBJ2-1; cdr3_aa: CASSILPGSYNEQFF; cdr3_nt: TGTGCCAGCAGCATCCTCCCGGGATCCTACAATGAGCAGTTCTTC
d_call: TRBD2; clone_size: few; v_call: TRBV20-1; j_call: TRBJ2-7; cdr3_aa: CSASASGSYEQYF; cdr3_nt: TGCAGTGCTAGCGCTAGCGGCTCCTACGAGCAGTACTTC
d_call: -; clone_size: -; v_call: TRBV20-1; j_call: TRBJ2-3; cdr3_aa: CSAGRGRGTDTQYF; cdr3_nt: TGCAGTGCTGGCAGGGGTAGGGGAACAGATACGCAGTATTTT
d_call: -; clone_size: few; v_call: TRBV7-3; j_call: TRBJ1-1; cdr3_aa: CASSLNLGDTEAFF; cdr3_nt: TGTGCCAGCAGCTTAAATCTGGGGGACACTGAAGCTTTCTTT
d_call: -; clone_size: -; v_call: TRBV7-8; j_call: TRBJ2-7; cdr3_aa: CASSLSNEQYF; cdr3_nt: TGTGCCAGCAGCTTATCCAACGAGCAGTACTTC
d_call: -; clone_size: few; v_call: TRBV20-1; j_call: TRBJ2-5; cdr3_aa: CSACESQGHQETQYF; cdr3_nt: TGCAGTGCTTGCGAAAGTCAGGGCCATCAAGAGACCCAGTACTTC
d_call: -; clone_size: once; v_call: TRBV11-2; j_call: TRBJ1-2; cdr3_aa: CASSLEGSGYTF; cdr3_nt: TGTGCCAGCAGCTTAGAGGGTAGCGGCTACACCTTC
d_call: TRBD1; clone_size: -; v_call: TRBV7-3; j_call: TRBJ1-4; cdr3_aa: CASSLAPQGAGEKLFF; cdr3_nt: TGTGCCAGCAGCTTAGCCCCACAGGGGGCGGGTGAAAAACTGTTTTTT
d_call: -; clone_size: -; v_call: TRBV20-1; j_call: TRBJ2-7; cdr3_aa: CSARGLRDPFYEQYF; cdr3_nt: TGCAGTGCTAGGGGGCTCCGGGACCCATTCTACGAGCAGTACTTC
d_call: TRBD2; clone_size: -; v_call: TRBV20-1; j_call: TRBJ2-3; cdr3_aa: CSATRTSGSTDTQYF; cdr3_nt: TGCAGTGCTACCCGGACTAGCGGGAGCACAGATACGCAGTATTTT
d_call: TRBD2; clone_size: -; v_call: TRBV29-1; j_call: TRBJ2-2; cdr3_aa: CSVWTSAGELFF; cdr3_nt: TGCAGCGTTTGGACTAGCGCCGGGGAGCTGTTTTTT
d_call: -; clone_size: -; v_call: TRBV2; j_call: TRBJ2-5; cdr3_aa: CASSNSIVGETQYF; cdr3_nt: TGTGCCAGCAGCAACTCGATAGTGGGTGAGACCCAGTACTTC
d_call: -; clone_size: few; v_call: TRBV4-2; j_call: TRBJ1-1; cdr3_aa: CASSQVAVTEAFF; cdr3_nt: TGTGCCAGCAGCCAAGTGGCGGTAACTGAAGCTTTCTTT
d_call: TRBD1; clone_size: -; v_call: TRBV7-9; j_call: TRBJ1-5; cdr3_aa: CASSSLGTDPNQPQHF; cdr3_nt: TGTGCCAGCAGCTCACTAGGGACAGATCCCAATCAGCCCCAGCATTTT
d_call: -; clone_size: -; v_call: TRBV4-1; j_call: TRBJ1-5; cdr3_aa: CASSQALQVNQPQHF; cdr3_nt: TGCGCCAGCAGCCAAGCCCTACAGGTAAATCAGCCCCAGCATTTT
d_call: -; clone_size: few; v_call: TRBV5-1; j_call: TRBJ2-5; cdr3_aa: CASSLAPVSGMKETQYF; cdr3_nt: TGCGCCAGCAGCTTGGCCCCGGTTAGCGGAATGAAAGAGACCCAGTACTTC
d_call: -; clone_size: few; v_call: TRBV6-1; j_call: TRBJ2-1; cdr3_aa: CATSRDSRYNEQFF; cdr3_nt: TGTGCCACCTCCCGGGACTCACGCTACAATGAGCAGTTCTTC
d_call: TRBD1; clone_size: -; v_call: TRBV4-1; j_call: TRBJ2-3; cdr3_aa: CASSQPGGAKTTDTQYF; cdr3_nt: TGCGCCAGCAGCCAACCAGGGGGCGCAAAGACTACAGATACGCAGTATTTT
d_call: -; clone_size: -; v_call: TRBV2; j_call: TRBJ2-3; cdr3_aa: CASSSTRRGDTQYF; cdr3_nt: TGTGCCAGCAGCTCGACTCGTCGGGGAGATACGCAGTATTTT
d_call: -; clone_size: -; v_call: TRBV12-3/TRBV12-4; j_call: TRBJ2-5; cdr3_aa: CASRRDTQETQYF; cdr3_nt: TGTGCCAGCAGGCGGGACACCCAAGAGACCCAGTACTTC
d_call: TRBD1; clone_size: -; v_call: TRBV24-1; j_call: TRBJ2-1; cdr3_aa: CATRAPGQGGDEQFF; cdr3_nt: TGTGCCACTAGGGCACCGGGACAGGGAGGCGATGAGCAGTTCTTC
d_call: -; clone_size: -; v_call: TRBV20-1; j_call: TRBJ2-1; cdr3_aa: CSAIPPGVEQFF; cdr3_nt: TGCAGTGCTATCCCCCCGGGGGTTGAGCAGTTCTTC
d_call: -; clone_size: many; v_call: TRBV5-1; j_call: TRBJ1-2; cdr3_aa: CASSHESFRHSSGGYTF; cdr3_nt: TGCGCCAGCAGCCACGAATCTTTTAGACACTCGAGCGGTGGCTACACCTTC
d_call: -; clone_size: -; v_call: TRBV12-3/TRBV12-4; j_call: TRBJ1-6; cdr3_aa: CASSLGLKPGYIHF; cdr3_nt: TGTGCCAGCAGTTTAGGTCTAAAGCCGGGGTATATCCACTTT
d_call: TRBD1; clone_size: -; v_call: TRBV29-1; j_call: TRBJ2-5; cdr3_aa: CSVDLGTGGQETQYF; cdr3_nt: TGCAGCGTTGACCTAGGGACAGGGGGCCAAGAGACCCAGTACTTC
d_call: TRBD1; clone_size: few; v_call: TRBV29-1; j_call: TRBJ1-1; cdr3_aa: CSAGDSLNTEAFF; cdr3_nt: TGCAGCGCCGGGGACAGTTTGAACACTGAAGCTTTCTTT
d_call: TRBD2; clone_size: many; v_call: TRBV6-1; j_call: TRBJ2-7; cdr3_aa: CASKRELAGGVEQYF; cdr3_nt: TGTGCCAGCAAGCGGGAACTAGCGGGAGGGGTCGAGCAGTACTTC
d_call: -; clone_size: -; v_call: TRBV7-2; j_call: TRBJ1-5; cdr3_aa: CASSFEVSGNQPQHF; cdr3_nt: TGTGCCAGCAGCTTCGAGGTCTCGGGCAATCAGCCCCAGCATTTT
d_call: TRBD2; clone_size: few; v_call: TRBV19; j_call: TRBJ2-1; cdr3_aa: CASTLTGLTYNEQFF; cdr3_nt: TGTGCCAGTACCCTCACGGGACTAACCTACAATGAGCAGTTCTTC
d_call: TRBD1; clone_size: -; v_call: TRBV29-1; j_call: TRBJ2-1; cdr3_aa: CSVFGQGARVQFF; cdr3_nt: TGCAGCGTTTTCGGACAGGGGGCAAGGGTGCAGTTCTTC
d_call: TRBD2; clone_size: -; v_call: TRBV9; j_call: TRBJ2-1; cdr3_aa: CASSAGLAGSNEQFF; cdr3_nt: TGTGCCAGCAGCGCGGGACTAGCGGGCTCCAATGAGCAGTTCTTC
d_call: TRBD1; clone_size: -; v_call: TRBV12-3/TRBV12-4; j_call: TRBJ2-7; cdr3_aa: CASRIGQGSSAEQYF; cdr3_nt: TGTGCCAGCAGAATAGGACAGGGATCATCGGCGGAGCAGTACTTC